This T cell receptor (beta chain) was obtained from a study of post-analysis software for immune sequencing data. General study results and limits: Patients carried roughly 5 TRBV segments more frequently than controls did, and TRBV5-6, TRBV5-1 and TRBV20-1 were among them.

Prepared TCR beta cDNA libraries contained unique molecular identifiers. TCRdb re-called the PCR reads with MiXCR, one entry per CDR3 protein. The sample shows about 560,000 distinct CDR3 sequences, about 40% of them seen only once. V was pared by 3 bases and J by 4 bases, with 6 bases of the junction left unmatched. Germline CDR1 MDHEN, CDR2 SYDVKM. This CDR3 has 15 residues. Worth noting for this clonotype: As yet, its antigen is unknown.

The receptor's source is a girl aged 5 to 17 with multiple sclerosis. The sample comprised blood. The chain combines TRBV28 with TRBJ1-5; 7 bases agree with TRBD1. CDR3 amino acids: CASSLVPRGNQPQHF. CDR3 sequence (DNA): TGTGCCAGCAGTTTGGTACCCAGGGGGAATCAGCCCCAGCATTTT.